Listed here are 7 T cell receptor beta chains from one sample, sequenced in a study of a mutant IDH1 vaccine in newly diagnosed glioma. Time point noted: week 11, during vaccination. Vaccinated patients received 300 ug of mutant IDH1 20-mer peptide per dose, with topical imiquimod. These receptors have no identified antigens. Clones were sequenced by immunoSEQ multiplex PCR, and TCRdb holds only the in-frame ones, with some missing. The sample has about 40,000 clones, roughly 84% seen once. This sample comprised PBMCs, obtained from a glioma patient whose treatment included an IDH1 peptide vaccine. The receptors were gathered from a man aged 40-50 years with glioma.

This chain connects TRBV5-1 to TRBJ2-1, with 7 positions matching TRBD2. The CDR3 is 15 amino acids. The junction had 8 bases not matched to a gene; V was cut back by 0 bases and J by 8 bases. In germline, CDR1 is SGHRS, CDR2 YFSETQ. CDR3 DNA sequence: TGCGCCAGCAGCTTGGTGGCTAGCGGTACCTATGAGCAGTTCTTC. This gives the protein CASSLVASGTYEQFF.

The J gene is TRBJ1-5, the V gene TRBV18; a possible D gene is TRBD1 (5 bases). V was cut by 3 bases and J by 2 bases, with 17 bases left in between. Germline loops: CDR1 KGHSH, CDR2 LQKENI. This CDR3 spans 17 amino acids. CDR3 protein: CASSPRRTLLGNQPQHF. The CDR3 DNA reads TGTGCCAGCTCACCCCGTCGGACACTACTTGGCAATCAGCCCCAGCATTTT.

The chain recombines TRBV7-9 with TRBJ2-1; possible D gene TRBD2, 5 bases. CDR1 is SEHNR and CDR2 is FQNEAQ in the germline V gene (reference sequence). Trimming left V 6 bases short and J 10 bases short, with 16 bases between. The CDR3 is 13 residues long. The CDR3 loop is CASSQPGNPEQFF. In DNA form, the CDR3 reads TGTGCCAGCAGTCAACCCGGGAACCCAGAGCAGTTCTTC.

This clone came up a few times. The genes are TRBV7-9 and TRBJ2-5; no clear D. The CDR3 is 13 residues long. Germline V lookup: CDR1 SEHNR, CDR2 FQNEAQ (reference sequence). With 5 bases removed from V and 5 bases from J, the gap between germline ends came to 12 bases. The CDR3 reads CASSPKGPETQYF. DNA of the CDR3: TGTGCCAGCAGCCCCAAGGGTCCGGAGACCCAGTACTTC.

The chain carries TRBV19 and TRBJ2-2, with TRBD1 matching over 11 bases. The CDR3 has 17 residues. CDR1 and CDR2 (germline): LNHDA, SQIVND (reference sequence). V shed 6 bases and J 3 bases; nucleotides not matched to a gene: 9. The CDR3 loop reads CASRSSPGQGDTGELFF. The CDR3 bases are TGTGCCAGTAGGTCATCCCCGGGACAGGGGGACACCGGGGAGCTGTTTTTT.

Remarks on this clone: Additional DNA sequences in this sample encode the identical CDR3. CDR3 sequence reads: CASSLGQGGQPQHF. The CDR3 nucleotides are TGTGCCAGCAGCCTTGGACAGGGTGGACAGCCCCAGCATTTT. The chain recombines TRBV7-9 with TRBJ1-5; 8 positions match TRBD1. V dropped 5 bases and J dropped 7; count of bases not matched to a gene: 7. CDR1 SEHNR and CDR2 FQNEAQ come from the germline V gene (reference sequence). The CDR3 runs to 14 residues.

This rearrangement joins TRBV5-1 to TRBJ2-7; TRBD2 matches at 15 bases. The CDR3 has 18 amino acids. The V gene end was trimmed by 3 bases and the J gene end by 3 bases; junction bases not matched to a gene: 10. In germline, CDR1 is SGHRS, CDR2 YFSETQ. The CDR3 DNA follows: TGCGCCAGCAGCTGGGGGACTAGCGGGAGGAGGGTAGGCTACGAGCAGTACTTC. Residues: CASSWGTSGRRVGYEQYF.